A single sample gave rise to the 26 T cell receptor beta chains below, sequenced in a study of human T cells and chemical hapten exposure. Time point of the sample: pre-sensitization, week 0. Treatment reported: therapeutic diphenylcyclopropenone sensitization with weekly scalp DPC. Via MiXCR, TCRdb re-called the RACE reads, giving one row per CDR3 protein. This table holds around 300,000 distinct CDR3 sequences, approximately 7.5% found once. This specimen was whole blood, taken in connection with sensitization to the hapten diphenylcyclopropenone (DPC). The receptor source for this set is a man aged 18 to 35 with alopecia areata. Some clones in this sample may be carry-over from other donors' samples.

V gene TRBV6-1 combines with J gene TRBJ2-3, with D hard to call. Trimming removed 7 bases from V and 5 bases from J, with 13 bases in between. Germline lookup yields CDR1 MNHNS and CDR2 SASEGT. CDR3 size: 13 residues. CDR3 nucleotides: TGTGCCAGCACTACGCCTTGGGGAGATACGCAGTATTTT. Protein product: CASTTPWGDTQYF.

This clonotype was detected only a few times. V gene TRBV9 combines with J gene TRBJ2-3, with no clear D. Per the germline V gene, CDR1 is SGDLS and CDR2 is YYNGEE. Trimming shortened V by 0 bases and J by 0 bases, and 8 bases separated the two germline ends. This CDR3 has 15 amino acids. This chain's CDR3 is CASSVGETSTDTQYF. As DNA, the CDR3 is TGTGCCAGCAGCGTAGGGGAAACTAGCACAGATACGCAGTATTTT.

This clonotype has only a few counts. Written as DNA, the CDR3 is TGCAGTGCTAGTTCGCAGGGGGATTATCAGCCCCAGCATTTT. Protein sequence: CSASSQGDYQPQHF. The chain employs TRBV20-1 and TRBJ1-5; 7 bases align to TRBD1. Germline-derived CDR1 and CDR2 are DFQATT and SNEGSKA (reference sequence). Losses at the gene ends were 3 bases for V and 5 bases for J; bases not matched to a gene: 7. This CDR3 region has 14 residues.

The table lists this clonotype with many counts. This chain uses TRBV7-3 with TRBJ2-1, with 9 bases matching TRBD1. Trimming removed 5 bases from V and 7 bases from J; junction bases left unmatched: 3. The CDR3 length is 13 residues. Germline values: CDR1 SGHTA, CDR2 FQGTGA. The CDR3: CASSIDRGNEQFF. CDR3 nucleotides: TGTGCCAGCAGCATAGACAGGGGGAATGAGCAGTTCTTC.

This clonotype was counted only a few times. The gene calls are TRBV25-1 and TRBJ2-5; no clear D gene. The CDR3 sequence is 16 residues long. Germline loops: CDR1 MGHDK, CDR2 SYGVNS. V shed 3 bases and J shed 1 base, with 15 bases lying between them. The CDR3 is CASSDPLRTVQETQYF. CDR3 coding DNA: TGTGCCAGCAGTGACCCACTCCGGACGGTCCAAGAGACCCAGTACTTC.

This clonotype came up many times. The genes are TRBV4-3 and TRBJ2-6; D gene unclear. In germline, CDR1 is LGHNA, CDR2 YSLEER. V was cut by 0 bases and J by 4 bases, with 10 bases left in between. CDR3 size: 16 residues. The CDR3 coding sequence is TGCGCCAGCAGCCAAGATGTGGCAGCCGGGGCCAACGTCCTGACTTTC. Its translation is CASSQDVAAGANVLTF.

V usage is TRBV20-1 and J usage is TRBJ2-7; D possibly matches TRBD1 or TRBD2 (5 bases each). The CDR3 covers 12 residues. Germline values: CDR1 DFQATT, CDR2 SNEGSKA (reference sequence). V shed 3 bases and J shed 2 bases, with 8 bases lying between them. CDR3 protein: CSASGGPYEQYV. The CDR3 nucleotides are TGCAGTGCTAGTGGGGGTCCCTACGAGCAGTACGTC.

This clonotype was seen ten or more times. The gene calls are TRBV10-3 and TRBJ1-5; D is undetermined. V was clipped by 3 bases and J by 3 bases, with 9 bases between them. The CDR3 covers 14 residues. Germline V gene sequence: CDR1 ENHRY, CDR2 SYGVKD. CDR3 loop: CAISDSSDNQPQHF. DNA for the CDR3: TGTGCCATCAGTGACTCATCCGACAATCAGCCCCAGCATTTT.

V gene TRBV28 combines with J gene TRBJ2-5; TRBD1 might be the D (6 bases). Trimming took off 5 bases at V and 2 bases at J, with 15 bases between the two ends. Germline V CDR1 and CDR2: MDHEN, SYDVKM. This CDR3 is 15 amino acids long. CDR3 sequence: CASSGTGPLQETQYF. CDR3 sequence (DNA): TGTGCCAGCAGTGGCACAGGGCCCCTACAAGAGACCCAGTACTTC.

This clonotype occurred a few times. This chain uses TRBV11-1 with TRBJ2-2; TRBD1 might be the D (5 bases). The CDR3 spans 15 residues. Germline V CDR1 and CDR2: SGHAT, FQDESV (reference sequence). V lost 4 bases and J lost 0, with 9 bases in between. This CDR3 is CASSSRAPNTGELFF. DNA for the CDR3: TGTGCCAGCAGCTCCAGGGCCCCGAACACCGGGGAGCTGTTTTTT.

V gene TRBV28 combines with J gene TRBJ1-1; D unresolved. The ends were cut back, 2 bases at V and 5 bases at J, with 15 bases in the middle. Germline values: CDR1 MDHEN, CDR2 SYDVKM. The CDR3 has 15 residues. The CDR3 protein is CASSLVGFKITEAFF. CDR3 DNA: TGTGCCAGCAGTTTAGTAGGCTTCAAAATAACTGAAGCTTTCTTT.

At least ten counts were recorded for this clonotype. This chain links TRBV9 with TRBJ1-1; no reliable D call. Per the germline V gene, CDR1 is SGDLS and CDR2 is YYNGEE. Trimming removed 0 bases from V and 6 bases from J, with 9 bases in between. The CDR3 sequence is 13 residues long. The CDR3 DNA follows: TGTGCCAGCAGCGTAGAGGGATTAGCTGAAGCTTTCTTT. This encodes CASSVEGLAEAFF.

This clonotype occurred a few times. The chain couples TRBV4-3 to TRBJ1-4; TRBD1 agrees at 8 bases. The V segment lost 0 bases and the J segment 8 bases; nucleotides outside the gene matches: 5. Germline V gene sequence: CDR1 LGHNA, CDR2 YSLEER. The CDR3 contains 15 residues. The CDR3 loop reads CASSQDAGGLEKLFF. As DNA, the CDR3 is TGCGCCAGCAGCCAAGACGCAGGGGGCTTAGAAAAACTGTTTTTT.

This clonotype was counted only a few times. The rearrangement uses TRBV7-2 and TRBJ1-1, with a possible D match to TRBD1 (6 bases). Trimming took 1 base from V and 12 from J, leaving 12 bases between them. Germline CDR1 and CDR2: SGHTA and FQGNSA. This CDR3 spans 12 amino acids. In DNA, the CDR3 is TGTGCCAGCAGCTTAGATGGGGGCCCGCCTTTCTTT. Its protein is CASSLDGGPPFF.

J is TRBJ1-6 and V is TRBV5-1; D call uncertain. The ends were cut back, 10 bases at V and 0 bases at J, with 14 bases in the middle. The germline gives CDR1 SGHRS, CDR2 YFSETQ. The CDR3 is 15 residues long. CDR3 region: CASGAESSYNSPLHF. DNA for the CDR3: TGCGCCTCTGGCGCCGAGAGCTCCTATAATTCACCCCTCCACTTT.

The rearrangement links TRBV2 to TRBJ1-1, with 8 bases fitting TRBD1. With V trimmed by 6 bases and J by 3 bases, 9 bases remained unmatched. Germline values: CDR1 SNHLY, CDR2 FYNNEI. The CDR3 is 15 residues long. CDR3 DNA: TGTGCCAGCAGGGGGGCCGGACAGGGCTACACTGAAGCTTTCTTT. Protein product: CASRGAGQGYTEAFF.

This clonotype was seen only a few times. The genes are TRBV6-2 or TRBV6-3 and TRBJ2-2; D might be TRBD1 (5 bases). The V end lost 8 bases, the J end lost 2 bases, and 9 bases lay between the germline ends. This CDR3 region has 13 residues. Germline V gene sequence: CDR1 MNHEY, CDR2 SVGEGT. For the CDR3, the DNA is TGTGCCAGCGACGACAGTAACACCGGGGAGCTGTTTTTT. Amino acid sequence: CASDDSNTGELFF.

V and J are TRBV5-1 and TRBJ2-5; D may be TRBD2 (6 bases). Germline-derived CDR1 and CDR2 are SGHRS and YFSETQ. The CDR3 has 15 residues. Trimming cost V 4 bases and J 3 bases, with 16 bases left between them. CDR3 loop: CASSNPEGSKETQYF. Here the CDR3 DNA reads TGCGCCAGCAGCAACCCGGAGGGCTCCAAAGAGACCCAGTACTTC. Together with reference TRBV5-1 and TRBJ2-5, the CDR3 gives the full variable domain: KAGVTQTPRYLIKTRGQQVTLSCSPISGHRSVSWYQQTPGQGLQFLFEYFSETQRNKGNFPGRFSGRQFSNSRSEMNVSTLELGDSALYLCASSNPEGSKETQYFGPGTRLLVL.

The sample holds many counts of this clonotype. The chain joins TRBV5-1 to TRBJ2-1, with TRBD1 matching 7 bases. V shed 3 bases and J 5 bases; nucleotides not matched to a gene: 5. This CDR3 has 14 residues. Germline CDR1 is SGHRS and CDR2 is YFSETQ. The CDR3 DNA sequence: TGCGCCAGCAGCTGGGGACAGCACCACAATGAGCAGTTCTTC. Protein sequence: CASSWGQHHNEQFF.

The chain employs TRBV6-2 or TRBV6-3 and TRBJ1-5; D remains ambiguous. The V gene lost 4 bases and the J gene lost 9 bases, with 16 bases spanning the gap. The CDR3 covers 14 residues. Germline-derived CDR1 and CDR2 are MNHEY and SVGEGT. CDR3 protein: CASSSEPSFRPQHF. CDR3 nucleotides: TGTGCCAGCAGTTCGGAGCCATCGTTTCGGCCCCAGCATTTT.

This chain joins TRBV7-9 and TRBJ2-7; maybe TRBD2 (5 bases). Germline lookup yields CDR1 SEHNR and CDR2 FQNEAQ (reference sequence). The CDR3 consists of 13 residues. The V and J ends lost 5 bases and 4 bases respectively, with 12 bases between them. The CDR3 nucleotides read TGTGCCAGCAGCCGGCTTGGAGGTTACGAGCAGTACGTC. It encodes CASSRLGGYEQYV.

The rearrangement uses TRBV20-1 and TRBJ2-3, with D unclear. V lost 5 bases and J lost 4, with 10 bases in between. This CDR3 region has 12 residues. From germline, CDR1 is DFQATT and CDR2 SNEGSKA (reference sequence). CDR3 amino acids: CSAVVGADTQYF. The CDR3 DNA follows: TGCAGTGCTGTAGTAGGAGCAGATACGCAGTATTTT.

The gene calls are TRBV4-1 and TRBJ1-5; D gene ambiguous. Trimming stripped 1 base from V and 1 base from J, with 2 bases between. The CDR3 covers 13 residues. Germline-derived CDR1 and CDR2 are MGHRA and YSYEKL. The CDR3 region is CASSQVSNQPQHF. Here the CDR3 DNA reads TGCGCCAGCAGCCAAGTAAGCAATCAGCCCCAGCATTTT.

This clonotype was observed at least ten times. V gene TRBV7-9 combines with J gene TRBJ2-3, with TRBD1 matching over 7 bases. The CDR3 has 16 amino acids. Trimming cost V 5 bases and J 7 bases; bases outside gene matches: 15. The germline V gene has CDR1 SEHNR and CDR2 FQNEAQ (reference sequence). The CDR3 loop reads CASSRRGQRSPYTQYF. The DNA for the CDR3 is TGTGCCAGCAGCAGAAGGGGACAGAGATCACCATATACGCAGTATTTT.

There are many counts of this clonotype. The CDR3 loop is CASSYRQTYLYEKLFF. The CDR3 bases are TGTGCCAGCAGTTATCGGCAGACCTACTTGTATGAAAAACTGTTTTTT. The chain employs TRBV6-6 and TRBJ1-4; D unresolved. V lost 3 bases, J lost 6 bases, and 17 bases lay in between. Germline loops: CDR1 MNHNY, CDR2 SVGAGI (reference sequence). This CDR3 is built from 16 residues.

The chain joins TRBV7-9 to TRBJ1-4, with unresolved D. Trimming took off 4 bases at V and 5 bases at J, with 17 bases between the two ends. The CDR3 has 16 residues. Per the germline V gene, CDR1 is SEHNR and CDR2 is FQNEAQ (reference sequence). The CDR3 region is CASSSSRGPVNEKLFF. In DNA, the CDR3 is TGTGCCAGCAGCTCATCCCGAGGTCCAGTCAATGAAAAACTGTTTTTT. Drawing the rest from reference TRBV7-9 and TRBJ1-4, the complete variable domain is DTGVSQNPRHKITKRGQNVTFRCDPISEHNRLYWYRQTLGQGPEFLTYFQNEAQLEKSRLLSDRFSAERPKGSFSTLEIQRTEQGDSAMYLCASSSSRGPVNEKLFFGSGTQLSVL.